This TCR beta chain was retrieved from a study of lymphopenia after photon versus proton radiotherapy. Study-level results: After lymphocyte nadir, photon-treated repertoires showed oligoclonal expansion, especially CD8+ Temra.

Germline values: CDR1 LNHDA, CDR2 SQIVND (reference sequence). The CDR3 consists of 16 residues. With V trimmed by 2 bases and J by 4 bases, 8 bases remained unmatched. This clone was counted a few times. Its target is unknown. The assay was immunoSEQ multiplex PCR, and TCRdb's table has in-frame clones only and misses some. The data contain fewer than 35,000 clones, about 88% of them singletons. The chain recombines TRBV19 with TRBJ1-1; 9 positions agree with TRBD1. The sample consisted of peripheral blood, taken from a patient treated with proton-based radiotherapy. The TCR sequence derives from a woman between 65 and 79 years old with pancreatic cancer. Some clones in this sample may be carry-over from other donors' samples. CDR3 sequence reads: CASSISHGTGITEAFF. The DNA for the CDR3 is TGTGCCAGTAGTATAAGCCACGGGACAGGGATCACTGAAGCTTTCTTT.